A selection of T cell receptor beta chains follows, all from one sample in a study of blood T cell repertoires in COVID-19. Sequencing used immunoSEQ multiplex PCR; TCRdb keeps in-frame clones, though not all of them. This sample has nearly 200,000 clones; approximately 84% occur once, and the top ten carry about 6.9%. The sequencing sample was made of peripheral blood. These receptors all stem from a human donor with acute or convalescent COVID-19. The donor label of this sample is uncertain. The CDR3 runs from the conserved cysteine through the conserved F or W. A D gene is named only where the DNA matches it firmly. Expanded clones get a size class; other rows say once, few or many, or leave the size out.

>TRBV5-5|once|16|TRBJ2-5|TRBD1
CASRSRDRVYLETQYF
TGTGCCAGCAGAAGCCGGGACAGGGTCTATTTGGAGACCCAGTACTTC
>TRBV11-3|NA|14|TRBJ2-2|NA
CASSKGQNTGELFF
TGTGCCAGCAGCAAGGGGCAAAACACCGGGGAGCTGTTTTTT
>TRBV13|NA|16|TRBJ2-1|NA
CASSPGVPSSYNEQFF
TGTGCCAGCAGCCCTGGCGTACCTAGCTCCTACAATGAGCAGTTCTTC
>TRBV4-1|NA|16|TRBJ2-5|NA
CASSPPTGQGGETQYF
TGCGCCAGCAGCCCCCCTACGGGGCAGGGAGGAGAGACCCAGTACTTC
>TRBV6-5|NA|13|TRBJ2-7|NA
CASNPWATSEQYF
TGTGCCAGCAATCCCTGGGCCACCAGCGAGCAGTACTTC
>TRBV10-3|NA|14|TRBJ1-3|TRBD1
CAIRDTGGGNTIYF
TGTGCCATCAGGGACACAGGGGGCGGAAACACCATATATTTT
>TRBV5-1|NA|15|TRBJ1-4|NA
CASSLGGMTNEKLFF
TGCGCCAGCAGCTTGGGCGGGATGACTAATGAAAAACTGTTTTTT
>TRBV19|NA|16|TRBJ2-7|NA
CASTPNTGTPDAEQYF
TGTGCCAGTACACCTAACACCGGGACACCAGACGCCGAGCAGTACTTC
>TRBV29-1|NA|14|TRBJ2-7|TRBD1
CSVSSGGNSYEQYF
TGCAGCGTTTCGTCAGGGGGTAACTCCTACGAGCAGTACTTC
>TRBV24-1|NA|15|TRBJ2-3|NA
CATSDVTGSTDTQYF
TGTGCCACCAGTGATGTAACAGGGAGCACAGATACGCAGTATTTT
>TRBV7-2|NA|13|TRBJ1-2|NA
CASSLPGLYGYTF
TGTGCCAGCAGCCTCCCGGGTCTTTATGGCTACACCTTC
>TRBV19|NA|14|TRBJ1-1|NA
CASSIWGPNTEAFF
TGTGCCAGTAGTATCTGGGGCCCGAACACTGAAGCTTTCTTT
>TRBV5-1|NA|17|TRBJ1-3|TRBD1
CASGTGTGFFSGNTIYF
TGCGCCAGCGGAACCGGGACAGGGTTCTTCTCTGGAAACACCATATATTTT
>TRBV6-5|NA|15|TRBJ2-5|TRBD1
CASSYGTGHQETQYF
TGTGCCAGCAGTTACGGGACAGGGCACCAAGAGACCCAGTACTTC
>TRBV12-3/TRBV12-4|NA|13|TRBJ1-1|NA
CASSLGGFTEAFF
TGTGCCAGCAGTTTAGGAGGGTTCACTGAAGCTTTCTTT
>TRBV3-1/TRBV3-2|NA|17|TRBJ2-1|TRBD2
CASSLSRGREGDNEQFF
TGTGCCAGCAGCCTCAGTCGGGGGCGGGAGGGCGACAATGAGCAGTTCTTC
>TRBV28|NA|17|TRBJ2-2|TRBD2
CASSAGTSGRSGGELFF
TGTGCCAGCAGTGCCGGGACTAGCGGGAGGAGCGGCGGGGAGCTGTTTTTT
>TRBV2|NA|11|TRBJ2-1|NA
CASSVLAEQFF
TGTGCCAGCAGTGTACTAGCTGAGCAGTTCTTC
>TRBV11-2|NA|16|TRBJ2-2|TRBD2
CASSFVGGRMTGELFF
TGTGCCAGCAGCTTCGTGGGAGGGCGAATGACCGGGGAGCTGTTTTTT
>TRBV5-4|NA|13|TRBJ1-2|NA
CASSAPGSYGYTF
TGTGCCAGCAGCGCCCCGGGGAGCTATGGCTACACCTTC
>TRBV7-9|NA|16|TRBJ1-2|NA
CASSSRSISVDYGYTF
TGTGCCAGCAGCTCTAGATCGATCTCCGTTGACTATGGCTACACCTTC
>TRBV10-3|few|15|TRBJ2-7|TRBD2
CAIGREGTSGSEQYF
TGTGCCATCGGGAGGGAGGGGACTAGCGGAAGCGAGCAGTACTTC
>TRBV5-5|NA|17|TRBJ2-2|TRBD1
CASSILGQGANTGELFF
TGTGCCAGCAGCATACTCGGACAGGGGGCGAACACCGGGGAGCTGTTTTTT
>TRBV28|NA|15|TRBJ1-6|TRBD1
CASSPPPGGNSPLHF
TGTGCCAGCAGTCCGCCGCCAGGGGGTAATTCACCCCTCCACTTT
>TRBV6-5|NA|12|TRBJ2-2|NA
CASRTNTGELFF
TGTGCCAGCAGGACTAACACCGGGGAGCTGTTTTTT
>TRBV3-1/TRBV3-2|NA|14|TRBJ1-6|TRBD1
CASSRGQGNSPLHF
TGTGCCAGCAGCCGAGGACAGGGCAATTCACCCCTCCACTTT
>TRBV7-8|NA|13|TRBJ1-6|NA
CASSLALGSPLHF
TGTGCCAGCAGCTTAGCGCTAGGTTCACCCCTCCACTTT
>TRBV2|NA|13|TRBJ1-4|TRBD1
CASSRTGDEKLFF
TGTGCCAGCAGCCGGACAGGGGACGAAAAACTGTTTTTT
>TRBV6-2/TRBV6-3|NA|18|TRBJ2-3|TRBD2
CASSHLPLPGLAADTQYF
TGTGCCAGCAGTCATCTACCCTTGCCGGGACTAGCAGCAGATACGCAGTATTTT
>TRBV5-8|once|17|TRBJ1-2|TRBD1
CASSQPGQGLLRNGYTF
TGTGCCAGCAGCCAGCCGGGACAGGGACTTCTCCGAAATGGCTACACCTTC
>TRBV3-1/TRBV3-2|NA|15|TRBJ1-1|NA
CASSPRGSDNTEAFF
TGTGCCAGCAGCCCCCGGGGTTCGGACAACACTGAAGCTTTCTTT
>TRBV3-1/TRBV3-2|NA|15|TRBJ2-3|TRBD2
CASSPDSGSGDTQYF
TGTGCCAGCAGTCCAGATAGCGGGAGCGGTGACACGCAGTATTTT
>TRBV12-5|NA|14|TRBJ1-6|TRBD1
CASGLGQGGSPLHF
TGTGCTAGTGGTTTGGGACAGGGGGGTTCACCCCTCCACTTT
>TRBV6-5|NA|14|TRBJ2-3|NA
CASKQGRGTDTQYF
TGTGCCTCCAAACAGGGCAGGGGCACAGATACGCAGTATTTT
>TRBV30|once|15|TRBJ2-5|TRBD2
CAWSVPSGRAETQYF
TGTGCCTGGAGTGTACCTAGCGGGAGGGCCGAGACCCAGTACTTC
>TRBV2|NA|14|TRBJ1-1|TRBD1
CASTPDRGRTEAFF
TGTGCCAGCACCCCGGACAGGGGCAGGACTGAAGCTTTCTTT
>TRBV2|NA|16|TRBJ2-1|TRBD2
CASSPERGLRDNEQFF
TGTGCCAGCAGCCCTGAGAGGGGACTACGGGACAATGAGCAGTTCTTC
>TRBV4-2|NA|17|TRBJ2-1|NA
CASSQDARRSGYNEQFF
TGTGCCAGCAGCCAAGATGCCCGGAGGAGCGGATACAATGAGCAGTTCTTC
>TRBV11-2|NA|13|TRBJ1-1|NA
CASSVSVPTEAFF
TGTGCCAGCAGTGTCTCCGTCCCCACTGAAGCTTTCTTT
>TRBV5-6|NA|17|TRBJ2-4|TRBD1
CASSLQGFGTAKNIQYF
TGTGCCAGCAGCTTACAGGGGTTCGGTACAGCCAAAAACATTCAGTACTTC
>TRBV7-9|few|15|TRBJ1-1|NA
CASSSSDRLNTEAFF
TGTGCCAGCAGCTCCTCAGACAGGCTGAACACTGAAGCTTTCTTT
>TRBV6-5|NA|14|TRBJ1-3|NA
CASRPNYSGNTIYF
TGTGCCAGCAGACCTAATTACTCTGGAAACACCATATATTTT
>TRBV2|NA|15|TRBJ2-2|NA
CASRPGTANTGELFF
TGTGCCAGCAGACCCGGGACTGCGAACACCGGGGAGCTGTTTTTT
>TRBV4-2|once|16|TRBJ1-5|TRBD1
CASSQAGQERNQPQHF
TGTGCCAGCAGCCAAGCGGGACAGGAACGGAATCAGCCCCAGCATTTT
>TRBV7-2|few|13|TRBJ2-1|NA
CASSNDRNNEQFF
TGTGCCAGCAGCAATGACAGGAACAATGAGCAGTTCTTC
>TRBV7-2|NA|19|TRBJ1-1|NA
CASSLAPGGRAGSNTEAFF
TGTGCCAGCAGCTTAGCTCCGGGGGGTAGGGCAGGGAGTAACACTGAAGCTTTCTTT
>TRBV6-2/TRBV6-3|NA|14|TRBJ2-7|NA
CASSVGGSSYEQYF
TGTGCCAGCAGCGTGGGGGGTAGCTCCTACGAGCAGTACTTC
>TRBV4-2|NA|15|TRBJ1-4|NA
CASSQEGGVIEKLFF
TGTGCCAGCAGCCAAGAGGGGGGGGTAATTGAAAAACTGTTTTTT
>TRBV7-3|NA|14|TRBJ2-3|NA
CASSPGLNTDTQYF
TGTGCCAGCAGCCCGGGACTCAACACAGATACGCAGTATTTT
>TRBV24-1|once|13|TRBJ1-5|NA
CATSDPTGVPQHF
TGTGCCACCAGTGATCCGACGGGGGTGCCCCAGCATTTT
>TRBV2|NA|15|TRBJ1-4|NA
CASSEIAVQGGKLFF
TGTGCCAGCAGTGAAATCGCGGTGCAGGGTGGAAAACTGTTTTTT
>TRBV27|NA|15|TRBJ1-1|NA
CASSPWEVGQAEAFF
TGTGCCAGCAGTCCCTGGGAGGTGGGGCAAGCTGAAGCTTTCTTT
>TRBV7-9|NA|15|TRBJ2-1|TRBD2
CASSRTSGNYNEQFF
TGTGCCAGCAGCCGGACTAGCGGGAATTACAATGAGCAGTTCTTC
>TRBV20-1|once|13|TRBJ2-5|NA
CSASPTLRETQYF
TGCAGTGCTAGTCCGACTCTAAGGGAGACCCAGTACTTC